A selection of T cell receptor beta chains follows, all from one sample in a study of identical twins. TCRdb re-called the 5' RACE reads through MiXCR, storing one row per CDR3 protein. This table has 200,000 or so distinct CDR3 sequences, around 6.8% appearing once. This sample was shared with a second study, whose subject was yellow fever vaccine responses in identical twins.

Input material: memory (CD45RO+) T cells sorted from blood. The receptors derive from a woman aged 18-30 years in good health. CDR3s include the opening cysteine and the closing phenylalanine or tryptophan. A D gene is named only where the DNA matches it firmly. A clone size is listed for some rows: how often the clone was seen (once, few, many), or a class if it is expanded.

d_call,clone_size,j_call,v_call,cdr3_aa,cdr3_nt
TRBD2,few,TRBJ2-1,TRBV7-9,CASSFFRSGVYNEQFF,TGTGCCAGCAGCTTTTTTAGGAGCGGGGTTTACAATGAGCAGTTCTTC
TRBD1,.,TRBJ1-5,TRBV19,CASRGQDSNQPQHF,TGTGCCAGTAGAGGACAGGATAGCAATCAGCCCCAGCATTTT
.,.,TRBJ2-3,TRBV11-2,CASSLGAGMDTQYF,TGTGCCAGCAGCTTAGGAGCAGGAATGGATACGCAGTATTTT
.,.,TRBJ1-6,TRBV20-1,CSAPLPGGGKNSPLHF,TGCAGTGCCCCCCTCCCCGGAGGGGGTAAGAATTCACCCCTCCACTTT
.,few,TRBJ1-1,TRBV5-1,CASSPTRGSFGAFF,TGCGCCAGCAGCCCTACAAGAGGTTCCTTCGGAGCTTTCTTT
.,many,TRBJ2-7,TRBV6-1,CASSPYRQGYEQYF,TGTGCCAGCAGTCCCTATAGGCAGGGCTACGAGCAGTACTTC
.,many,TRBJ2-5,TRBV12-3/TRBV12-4,CASSLMGHVQETQYF,TGTGCCAGCAGTTTAATGGGACACGTCCAAGAGACCCAGTACTTC
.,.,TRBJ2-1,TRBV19,CASSTRGREAEQFF,TGTGCCAGTAGTACCAGGGGCCGGGAGGCAGAGCAGTTCTTC
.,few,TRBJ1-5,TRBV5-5,CASSLDTNNQPQHF,TGTGCCAGCAGCTTGGACACCAACAATCAGCCCCAGCATTTT
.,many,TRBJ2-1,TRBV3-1,CASSPFASSYNEQFF,TGTGCCAGCAGCCCGTTTGCGAGCTCCTACAATGAGCAGTTCTTC
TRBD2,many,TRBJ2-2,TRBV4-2,CASSQGKTSEDTGELFF,TGTGCCAGCAGCCAAGGGAAGACTAGCGAGGACACCGGGGAGCTGTTTTTT
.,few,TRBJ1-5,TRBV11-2,CASSLYSRAGASNQPQHF,TGTGCCAGCAGCTTATACAGTAGGGCTGGTGCGAGCAATCAGCCCCAGCATTTT
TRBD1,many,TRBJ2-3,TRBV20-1,CSAVGQGFPDTQYF,TGCAGTGCGGTCGGACAGGGTTTCCCAGATACGCAGTATTTT
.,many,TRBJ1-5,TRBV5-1,CASSLEPGDSNQPQHF,TGCGCCAGCAGCTTGGAACCAGGGGATAGCAATCAGCCCCAGCATTTT
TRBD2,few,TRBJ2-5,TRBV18,CASSPATSGVETQYF,TGTGCCAGCTCACCTGCGACTAGCGGTGTAGAGACCCAGTACTTC
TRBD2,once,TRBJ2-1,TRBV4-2,CASRPLAGVFSDEQFF,TGTGCCAGCAGACCACTAGCGGGGGTTTTTTCGGATGAGCAGTTCTTC
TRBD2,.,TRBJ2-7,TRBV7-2,CASSAVNSGAYEQYF,TGTGCCAGCAGCGCAGTAAATAGCGGGGCCTACGAGCAGTACTTC
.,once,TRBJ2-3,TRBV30,CAWSALQGGTQYF,TGTGCCTGGAGTGCCCTACAGGGAGGTACGCAGTATTTT
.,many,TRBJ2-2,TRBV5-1,CASSLVQANTGELFF,TGCGCCAGCAGCTTGGTTCAGGCTAACACCGGGGAGCTGTTTTTT
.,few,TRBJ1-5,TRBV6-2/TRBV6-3,CASSPSRVAQHF,TGTGCCAGCAGCCCCAGCAGGGTGGCCCAGCATTTT
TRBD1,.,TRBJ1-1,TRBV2,CASRETGVNTEAFF,TGTGCCAGCAGAGAAACAGGGGTGAACACTGAAGCTTTCTTT
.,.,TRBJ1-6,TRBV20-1,CSAEVAGRNSPLHF,TGCAGTGCGGAGGTCGCCGGACGGAATTCACCCCTCCACTTT
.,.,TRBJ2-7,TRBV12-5,CASGILQGYEQYF,TGTGCTAGTGGTATCCTACAGGGTTACGAGCAGTACTTC
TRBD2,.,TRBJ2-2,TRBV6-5,CASSYSIRLAGYTGELFF,TGTGCCAGCAGTTACTCGATTCGGCTAGCGGGATACACCGGGGAGCTGTTTTTT
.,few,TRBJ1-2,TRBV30,CAWSYIQGGDGYTF,TGTGCCTGGAGTTATATACAGGGCGGAGATGGCTACACCTTC
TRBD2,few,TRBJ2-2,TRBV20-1,CSAPLAGGNTGELFF,TGCAGTGCCCCACTAGCGGGGGGCAACACCGGGGAGCTGTTTTTT
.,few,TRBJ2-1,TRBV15,CATSSLLGFNEQFF,TGTGCCACCAGCAGCCTACTGGGATTCAATGAGCAGTTCTTC
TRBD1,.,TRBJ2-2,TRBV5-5,CASSLVGTGYTGELFF,TGTGCCAGCAGCTTGGTGGGGACAGGGTACACCGGGGAGCTGTTTTTT
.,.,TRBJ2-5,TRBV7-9,CASSLGEEATETQYF,TGTGCCAGCAGCTTAGGAGAGGAGGCCACAGAGACCCAGTACTTC
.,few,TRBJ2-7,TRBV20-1,CSARALHEQYF,TGCAGTGCTAGAGCCCTCCACGAGCAGTACTTC
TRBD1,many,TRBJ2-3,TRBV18,CASSPTGQRSDTQYF,TGTGCCAGCTCACCAACGGGACAGAGATCGGATACGCAGTATTTT
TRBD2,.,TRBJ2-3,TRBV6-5,CASSYRLAGGYDTQYF,TGTGCCAGCAGTTACAGGCTAGCGGGGGGATACGATACGCAGTATTTT
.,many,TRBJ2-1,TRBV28,CASSSGVRDLQFF,TGTGCCAGCAGTTCTGGAGTTCGGGACCTCCAGTTCTTC
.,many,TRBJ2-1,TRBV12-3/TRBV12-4,CASSFPGGNEQFF,TGTGCCAGCAGTTTTCCAGGAGGCAATGAGCAGTTCTTC
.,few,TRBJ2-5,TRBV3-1,CASSHKGLETQYF,TGTGCCAGCAGCCATAAGGGTTTGGAGACCCAGTACTTC
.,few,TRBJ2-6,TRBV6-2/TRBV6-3,CASSYTFPTGSSGANVLTF,TGTGCCAGCAGTTACACATTCCCGACAGGAAGCTCTGGGGCCAACGTCCTGACTTTC
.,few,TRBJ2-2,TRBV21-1,CASTTPGQGANTGELFF,TGTGCCAGCACCACTCCTGGACAGGGGGCGAACACCGGGGAGCTGTTTTTT
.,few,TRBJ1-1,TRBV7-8,CASSTTGWTEAFF,TGTGCCAGCAGCACGACAGGATGGACTGAAGCTTTCTTT
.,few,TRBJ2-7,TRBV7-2,CASRPGEPYEQYF,TGTGCCAGCAGACCAGGGGAGCCCTACGAGCAGTACTTC
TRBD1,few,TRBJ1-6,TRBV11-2,CASSGAGTGAFVGSPLHF,TGTGCCAGCAGCGGAGCCGGGACAGGGGCGTTCGTGGGTTCACCCCTCCACTTT
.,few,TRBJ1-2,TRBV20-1,CSASLSVIGGYTF,TGCAGTGCTAGTCTCTCGGTCATTGGGGGCTACACCTTC
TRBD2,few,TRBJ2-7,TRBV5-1,CASSQRGEGEQYF,TGCGCCAGCAGCCAACGTGGGGAGGGTGAGCAGTACTTC
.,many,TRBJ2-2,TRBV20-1,CSASRAGTAGTGELFF,TGCAGTGCTAGTCGCGCCGGGACGGCGGGCACCGGGGAGCTGTTTTTT
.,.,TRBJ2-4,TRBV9,CASSVRSGAGIQYF,TGTGCCAGCAGCGTAAGATCAGGGGCGGGAATTCAGTACTTC
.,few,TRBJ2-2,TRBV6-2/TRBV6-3,CASSYDSLARLANTGELFF,TGTGCCAGCAGTTACGATTCTCTCGCGAGACTTGCGAACACCGGGGAGCTGTTTTTT
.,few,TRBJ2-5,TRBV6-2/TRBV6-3,CASSYSMGYGRQETQYF,TGTGCCAGCAGTTACTCGATGGGGTACGGGCGCCAAGAGACCCAGTACTTC
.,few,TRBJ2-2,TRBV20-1,CSAVPVTGRAGELFF,TGCAGTGCAGTACCCGTTACAGGGAGGGCCGGGGAGCTGTTTTTT
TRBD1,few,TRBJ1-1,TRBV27,CASSFRGLVNTEAFF,TGTGCCAGCAGTTTCAGGGGGCTGGTGAACACTGAAGCTTTCTTT
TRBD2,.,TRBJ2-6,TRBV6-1,CASSEALLAGAGANVLTF,TGTGCCAGCAGTGAAGCTTTACTAGCGGGGGCAGGGGCCAACGTCCTGACTTTC
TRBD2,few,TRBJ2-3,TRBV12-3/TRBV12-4,CASSRLAGNTDTQYF,TGTGCCAGCAGCCGACTAGCGGGAAACACAGATACGCAGTATTTT
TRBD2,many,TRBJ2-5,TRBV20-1,CSATTTGTMSGPQETQYF,TGCAGTGCTACCACTACCGGGACTATGAGCGGGCCCCAAGAGACCCAGTACTTC
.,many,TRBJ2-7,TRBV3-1,CASSQAGGYEQYF,TGTGCCAGCAGCCAAGCAGGAGGCTACGAGCAGTACTTC
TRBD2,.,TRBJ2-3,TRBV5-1,CASSLSRLAGRRTDTQYF,TGCGCCAGCAGCTTGTCTAGACTAGCGGGGAGGCGCACAGATACGCAGTATTTT
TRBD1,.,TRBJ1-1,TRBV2,CASRDTGTGDGTEAFF,TGTGCCAGCAGGGATACCGGGACAGGGGACGGAACTGAAGCTTTCTTT